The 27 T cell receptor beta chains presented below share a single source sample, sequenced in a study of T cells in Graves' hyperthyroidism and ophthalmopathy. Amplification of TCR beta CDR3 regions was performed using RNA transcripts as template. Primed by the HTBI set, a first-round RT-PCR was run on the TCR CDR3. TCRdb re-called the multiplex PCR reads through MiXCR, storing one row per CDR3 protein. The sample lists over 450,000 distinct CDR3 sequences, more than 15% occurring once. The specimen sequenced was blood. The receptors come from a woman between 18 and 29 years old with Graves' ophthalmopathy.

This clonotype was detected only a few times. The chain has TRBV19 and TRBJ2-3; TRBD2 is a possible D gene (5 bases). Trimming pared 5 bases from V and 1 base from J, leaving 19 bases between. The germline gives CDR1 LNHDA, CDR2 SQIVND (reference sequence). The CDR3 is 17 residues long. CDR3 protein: CASSSLRALGGTDTQYF. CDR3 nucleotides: TGTGCCAGTAGTTCCCTGCGGGCCTTGGGCGGCACAGATACGCAGTATTTT.

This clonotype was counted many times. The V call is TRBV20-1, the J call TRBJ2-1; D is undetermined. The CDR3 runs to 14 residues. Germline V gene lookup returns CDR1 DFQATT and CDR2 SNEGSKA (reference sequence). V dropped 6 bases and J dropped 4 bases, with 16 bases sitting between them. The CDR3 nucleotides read TGCAGTGCCCCCCGGCCGGACGAATACAATGAGCAGTTCTTC. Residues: CSAPRPDEYNEQFF.

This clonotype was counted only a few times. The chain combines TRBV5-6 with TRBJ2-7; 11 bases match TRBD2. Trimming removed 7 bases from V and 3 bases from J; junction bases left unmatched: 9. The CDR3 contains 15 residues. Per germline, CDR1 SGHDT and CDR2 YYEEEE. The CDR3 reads CASGELAGALYEQYF. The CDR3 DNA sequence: TGTGCCAGCGGGGAACTAGCGGGAGCGCTCTACGAGCAGTACTTC.

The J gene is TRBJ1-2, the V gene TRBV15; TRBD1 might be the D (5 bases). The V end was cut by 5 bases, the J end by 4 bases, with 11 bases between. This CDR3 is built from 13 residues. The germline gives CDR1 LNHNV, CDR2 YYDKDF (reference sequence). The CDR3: CATSVRGGYGYTF. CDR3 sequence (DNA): TGTGCCACCAGCGTAAGGGGTGGCTATGGCTACACCTTC.

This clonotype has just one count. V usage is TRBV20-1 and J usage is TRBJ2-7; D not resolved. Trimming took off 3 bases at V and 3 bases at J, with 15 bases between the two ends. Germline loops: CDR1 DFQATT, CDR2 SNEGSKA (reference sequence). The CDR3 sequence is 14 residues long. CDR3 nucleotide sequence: TGCAGTGCTAGTCCCCCCCTTTTAAGCTACGAGCAGTACTTC. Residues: CSASPPLLSYEQYF.

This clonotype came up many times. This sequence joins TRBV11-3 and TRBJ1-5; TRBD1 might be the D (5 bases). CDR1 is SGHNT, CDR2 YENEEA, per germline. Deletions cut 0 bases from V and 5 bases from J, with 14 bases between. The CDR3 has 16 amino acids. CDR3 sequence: CASSLESMGGYQPQHF. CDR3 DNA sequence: TGTGCCAGCAGCTTAGAGAGCATGGGGGGGTATCAGCCCCAGCATTTT.

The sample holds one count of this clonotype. CDR3 loop: CASSQRLGAEAFF. The DNA for the CDR3 is TGCGCCAGCAGCCAGAGACTGGGGGCTGAAGCTTTCTTT. The chain links TRBV4-1 to TRBJ1-1; weak D call: TRBD1 (5 bases). The CDR3 covers 13 residues. Germline V gives CDR1 MGHRA, CDR2 YSYEKL. Trimming shortened V by 3 bases and J by 6 bases, and 11 bases separated the two germline ends.

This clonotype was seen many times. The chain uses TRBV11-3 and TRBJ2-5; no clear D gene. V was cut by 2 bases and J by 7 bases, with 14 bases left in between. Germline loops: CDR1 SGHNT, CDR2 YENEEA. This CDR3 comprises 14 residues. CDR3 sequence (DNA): TGTGCCAGCAGCTTAAATCCTGGCTCGGGGACCCAGTACTTC. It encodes CASSLNPGSGTQYF.

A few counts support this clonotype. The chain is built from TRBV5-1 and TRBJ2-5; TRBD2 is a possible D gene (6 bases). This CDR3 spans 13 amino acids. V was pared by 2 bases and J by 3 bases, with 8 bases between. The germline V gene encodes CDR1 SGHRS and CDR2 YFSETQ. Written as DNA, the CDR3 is TGCGCCAGCAGCTTCCTAGCGAAAGAGACCCAGTACTTC. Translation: CASSFLAKETQYF.

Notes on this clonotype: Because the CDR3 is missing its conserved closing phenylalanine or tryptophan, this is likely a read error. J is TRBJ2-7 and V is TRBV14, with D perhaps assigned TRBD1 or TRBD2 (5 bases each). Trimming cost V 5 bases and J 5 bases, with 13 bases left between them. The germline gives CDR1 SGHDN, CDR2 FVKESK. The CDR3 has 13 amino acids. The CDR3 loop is CASSNSEGNEQYS. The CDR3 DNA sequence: TGTGCCAGCAGCAACTCCGAGGGGAACGAGCAGTACTCC.

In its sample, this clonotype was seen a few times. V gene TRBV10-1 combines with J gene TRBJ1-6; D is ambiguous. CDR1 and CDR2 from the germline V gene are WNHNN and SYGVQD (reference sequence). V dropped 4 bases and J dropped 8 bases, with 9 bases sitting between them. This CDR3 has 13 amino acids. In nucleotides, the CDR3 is TGCGCCAGCAGTGTCCGGAGGGATTCACCCCTCCACTTT. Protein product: CASSVRRDSPLHF.

CDR3 amino acids: CASTLGTGGNYQPQHF. The CDR3, as DNA: TGTGCCAGCACCCTAGGGACAGGGGGCAACTATCAGCCCCAGCATTTT. V is TRBV28 and J is TRBJ1-5; TRBD1 matches 12 bases. The CDR3 is 16 residues long. V was pared by 7 bases and J by 5 bases, with 9 bases of the junction left unmatched. Germline V gives CDR1 MDHEN, CDR2 SYDVKM.

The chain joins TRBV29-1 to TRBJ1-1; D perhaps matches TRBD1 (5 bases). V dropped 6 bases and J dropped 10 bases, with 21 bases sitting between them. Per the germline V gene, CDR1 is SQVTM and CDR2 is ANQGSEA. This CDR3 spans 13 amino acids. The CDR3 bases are TGCAGCGTCGCCCAAAGGCGGAGGCAGGGAGCTTTCTTT. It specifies CSVAQRRRQGAFF.

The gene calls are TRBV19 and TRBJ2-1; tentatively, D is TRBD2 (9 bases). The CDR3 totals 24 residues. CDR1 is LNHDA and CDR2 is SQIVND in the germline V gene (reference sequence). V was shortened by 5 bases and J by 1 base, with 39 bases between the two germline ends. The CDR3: CASSPSTGVPSSSGGSRSYNEQFF. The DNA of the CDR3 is TGTGCCAGTAGTCCATCGACAGGGGTTCCCAGCAGTAGCGGGGGCTCACGGTCCTACAATGAGCAGTTCTTC.

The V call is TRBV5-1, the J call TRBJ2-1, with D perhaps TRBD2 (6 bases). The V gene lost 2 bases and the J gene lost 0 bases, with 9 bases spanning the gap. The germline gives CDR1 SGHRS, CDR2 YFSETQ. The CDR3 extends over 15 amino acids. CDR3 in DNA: TGCGCCAGCAGCTTCGGGGGAGGCTCCTACAATGAGCAGTTCTTC. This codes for CASSFGGGSYNEQFF.

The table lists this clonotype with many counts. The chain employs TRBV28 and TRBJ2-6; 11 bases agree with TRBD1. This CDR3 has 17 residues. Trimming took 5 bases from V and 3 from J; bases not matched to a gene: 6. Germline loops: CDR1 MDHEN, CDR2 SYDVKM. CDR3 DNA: TGTGCCAGCAGTCTGGACAGGGGGCTAATTGGGGCCAACGTCCTGACTTTC. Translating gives CASSLDRGLIGANVLTF.

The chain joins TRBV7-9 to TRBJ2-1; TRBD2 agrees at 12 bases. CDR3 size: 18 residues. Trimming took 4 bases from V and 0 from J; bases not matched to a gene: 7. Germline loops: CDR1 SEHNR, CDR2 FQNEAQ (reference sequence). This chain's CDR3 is CASSSGSSGRASYNEQFF. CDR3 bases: TGTGCCAGCAGCTCGGGATCTAGCGGGAGGGCCTCCTACAATGAGCAGTTCTTC.

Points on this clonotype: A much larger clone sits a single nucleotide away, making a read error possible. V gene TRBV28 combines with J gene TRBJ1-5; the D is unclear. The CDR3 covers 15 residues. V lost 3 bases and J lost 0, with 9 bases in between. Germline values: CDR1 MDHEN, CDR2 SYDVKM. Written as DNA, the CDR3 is TGTGCCAGCAGTTTTGTGGGGATTAGCAATCAGCCCCAGCATTTT. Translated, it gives CASSFVGISNQPQHF.

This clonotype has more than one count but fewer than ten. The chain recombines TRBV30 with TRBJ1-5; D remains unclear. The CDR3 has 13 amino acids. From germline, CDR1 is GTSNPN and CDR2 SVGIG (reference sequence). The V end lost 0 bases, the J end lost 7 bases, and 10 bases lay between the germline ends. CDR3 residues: CAWSVRGEQPQHF. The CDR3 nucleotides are TGTGCCTGGAGTGTACGGGGAGAACAGCCCCAGCATTTT.

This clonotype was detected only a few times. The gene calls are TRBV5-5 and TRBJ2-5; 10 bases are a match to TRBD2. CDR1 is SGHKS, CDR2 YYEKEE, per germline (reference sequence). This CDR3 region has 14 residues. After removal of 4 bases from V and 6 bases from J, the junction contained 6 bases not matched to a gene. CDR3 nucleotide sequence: TGTGCCAGCAGCACCGGGACTAGCGCGAAGACCCAGTACTTC. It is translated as CASSTGTSAKTQYF.

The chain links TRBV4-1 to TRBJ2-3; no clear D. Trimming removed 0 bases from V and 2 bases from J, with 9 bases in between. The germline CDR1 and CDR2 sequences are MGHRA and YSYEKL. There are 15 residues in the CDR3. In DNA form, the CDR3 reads TGCGCCAGCAGCCAAGAGGTCCGAGACACAGATACGCAGTATTTT. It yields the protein CASSQEVRDTDTQYF.

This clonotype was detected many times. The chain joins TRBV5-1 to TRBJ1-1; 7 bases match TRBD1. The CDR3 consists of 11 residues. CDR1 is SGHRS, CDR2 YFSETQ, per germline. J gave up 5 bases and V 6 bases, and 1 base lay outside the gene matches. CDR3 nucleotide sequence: TGCGCCAGCACACAGGGGACTGAAGCTTTCTTT. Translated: CASTQGTEAFF.

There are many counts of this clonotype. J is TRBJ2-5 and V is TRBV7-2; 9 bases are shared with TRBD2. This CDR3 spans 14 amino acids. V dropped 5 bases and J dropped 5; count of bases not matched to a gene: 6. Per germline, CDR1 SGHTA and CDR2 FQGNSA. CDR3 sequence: CASSGGGAGETQYF. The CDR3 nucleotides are TGTGCCAGCAGCGGCGGGGGGGCAGGGGAGACCCAGTACTTC.

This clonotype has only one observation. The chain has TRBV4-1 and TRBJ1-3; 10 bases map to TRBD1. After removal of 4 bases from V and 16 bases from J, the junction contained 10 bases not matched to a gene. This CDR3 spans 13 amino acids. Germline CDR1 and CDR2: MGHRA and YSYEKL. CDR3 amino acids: CASSPTIGTGEYF. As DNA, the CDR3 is TGCGCCAGCAGCCCTACTATCGGGACAGGGGAGTATTTT.

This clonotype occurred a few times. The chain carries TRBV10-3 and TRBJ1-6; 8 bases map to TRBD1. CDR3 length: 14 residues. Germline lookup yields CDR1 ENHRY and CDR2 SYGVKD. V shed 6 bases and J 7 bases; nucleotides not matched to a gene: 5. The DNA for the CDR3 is TGTGCCATCAGGCCGGACAGGGCGAATTCACCCCTCCACTTT. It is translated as CAIRPDRANSPLHF.

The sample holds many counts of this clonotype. The CDR3, as DNA: TGTGCCAGCAGAACCTCTAACTATGGCTACACCTTC. This gives the protein CASRTSNYGYTF. The rearrangement joins TRBV28 to TRBJ1-2, with no clear D. The CDR3 contains 12 residues. Germline V lookup: CDR1 MDHEN, CDR2 SYDVKM. Trimming cost V 6 bases and J 0 bases, with 5 bases left between them.

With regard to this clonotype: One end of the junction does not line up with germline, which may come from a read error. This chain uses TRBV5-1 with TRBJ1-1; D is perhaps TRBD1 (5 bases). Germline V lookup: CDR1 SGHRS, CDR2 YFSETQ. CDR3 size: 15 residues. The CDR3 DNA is TGTGCCAGCAGCCCCCGTGGAGGGGCGCGGACTGAAGCTTTCTTT. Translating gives CASSPRGGARTEAFF.